Listed below are T cell receptor beta chains from one sample, sequenced in a study of blood T cell repertoires in COVID-19. Here immunoSEQ multiplex PCR was the method, and the copy in TCRdb shows in-frame clones only, minus some. This sample carries 300,000 to 350,000 clones, about nine tenths of them seen once, and the ten largest clones take about 6.7%. Sequencing was performed on peripheral blood. Source of these receptors: a woman in her sixties or seventies with COVID-19, enrolled during active disease. The CDR3 runs from the conserved cysteine through the conserved F or W. The D gene is left open where the match is weak. Not every row has a clone size; where given, it reads once, few, many or a size class.

TRBV19	.	.	TRBJ2-1	TGTGCCAGTACCCCCACGCGGGTAATCAATGAGCAGTTCTTC	CASTPTRVINEQFF
TRBV7-8	.	.	TRBJ1-4	TGTGCCAGCAGCTCCCATGATGCGGAAAAACTGTTTTTT	CASSSHDAEKLFF
TRBV7-2	.	.	TRBJ2-1	TGTGCCAGCAGCTTAGGGGGGGGCGCCTACAATGAGCAGTTCTTC	CASSLGGGAYNEQFF
TRBV5-4	TRBD1	.	TRBJ1-2	TGTGCCAGCAGCCGGGACAGTAACTATGGCTACACCTTC	CASSRDSNYGYTF
TRBV2	TRBD1	once	TRBJ1-2	TGTGCCAGCAGTTACACAGGGGGCGGCTACACCTTC	CASSYTGGGYTF
TRBV9	TRBD2	.	TRBJ2-3	TGTGCCAGCAGCCCTTACCTAGCGGGGGGGCGGGGAGATACGCAGTATTTT	CASSPYLAGGRGDTQYF
TRBV24-1	.	.	TRBJ2-3	TGTGCCACCAGTGATTTGACAGGGATCGAGAGCACAGATACGCAGTATTTT	CATSDLTGIESTDTQYF
TRBV13	.	.	TRBJ1-1	TGTGCCAGCAGCTACACACGGAACACTGAAGCTTTCTTT	CASSYTRNTEAFF
TRBV9	.	.	TRBJ1-2	TGTGCCAGCAGCTCGTCCAAGGGGATTGGCTACACCTTC	CASSSSKGIGYTF
TRBV30	.	.	TRBJ1-1	TGTGCCTGGAGCCGAACCGGGGGCACTGAAGCTTTCTTT	CAWSRTGGTEAFF
TRBV24-1	TRBD1	.	TRBJ2-1	TGTGCCACCAGTGATTGGGGACAGGCCTACAATGAGCAGTTCTTC	CATSDWGQAYNEQFF